The T cell receptor beta chain under discussion was sequenced for a study of blood T cell repertoires in COVID-19. Background on the study: Samples of COVID-19 (acute and convalescent) were obtained from the United States, Italy and Spain. T cells, B-cell-depleted T cells, or PBMCs supplied cDNA or gDNA.

Germline-derived CDR1 and CDR2 are MNHNS and SASEGT. Trimming removed 2 bases at V and 0 bases at J, with 11 bases between. The CDR3 length is 15 residues. Under the authors' procedure: Estimates of nucleated cell counts were drawn from the amplification of reference gene primers. Assay used: immunoSEQ multiplex PCR; TCRdb lists only in-frame clones, some missing. V and J calls and clone size are as listed in that table; D and trimming were resolved from the DNA. This sample has about 37,000 clones, with around 92% found just once. The receptor was derived from a woman aged 80 or over with acute or convalescent COVID-19. What was sequenced was peripheral blood. The J gene is TRBJ2-7, the V gene TRBV6-1, with TRBD1 as a possible D gene (5 bases). CDR3 bases: TGTGCCAGCAGTGAAAACTTAAGGGGCTCCTACGAGCAGTACTTC. Amino acid sequence: CASSENLRGSYEQYF.